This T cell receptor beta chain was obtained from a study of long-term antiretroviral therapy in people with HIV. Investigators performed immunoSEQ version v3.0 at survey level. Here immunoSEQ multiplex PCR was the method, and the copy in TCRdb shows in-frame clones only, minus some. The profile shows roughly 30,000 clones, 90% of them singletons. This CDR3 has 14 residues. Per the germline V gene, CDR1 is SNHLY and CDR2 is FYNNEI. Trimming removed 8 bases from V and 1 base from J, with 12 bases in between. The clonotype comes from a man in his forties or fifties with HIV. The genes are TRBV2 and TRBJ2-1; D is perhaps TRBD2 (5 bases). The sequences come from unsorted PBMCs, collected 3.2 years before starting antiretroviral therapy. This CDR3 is CASHSEKSYNEQFF. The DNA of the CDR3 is TGTGCCAGCCATAGCGAGAAATCCTACAATGAGCAGTTCTTC.